This T cell receptor beta chain was identified during a study of blood T cell repertoires in COVID-19. Across the study: Italy, Spain and the United States were the sources of the convalescent and acute COVID-19 samples. The analysed material was cDNA or gDNA that came from T cells, B-cell-depleted T cells, or PBMCs.

Participants reported their clinical history, and cohort assignment relied on those reports. As originally analysed: For nucleated cells, counts were estimated from reference gene primer amplification. This table comes from immunoSEQ multiplex PCR, and its TCRdb copy is limited to in-frame clones, with some not included. Clonal size and the V and J genes are those of that table, whereas D and trimming came from the DNA. Among a few hundred thousand clones, around nine tenths were seen once, and the ten largest hold less than 6.5%. The V gene's germline CDR1 is MNHEY and CDR2 SVGAGI. The CDR3 has 15 residues. With 6 bases removed from V and 2 bases from J, the gap between germline ends came to 17 bases.

The sequencing input was PBMCs or T cells enriched from blood (not recorded which). The chain links TRBV6-5 to TRBJ2-7; a weak D match, TRBD2 (7 bases). This sequence was found in a young man who had recovered from COVID-19. The CDR3 DNA is TGTGCCAGCAGAAAAGGGGGGGCAGGGACCTACGAGCAGTACTTC. Amino acid sequence: CASRKGGAGTYEQYF.